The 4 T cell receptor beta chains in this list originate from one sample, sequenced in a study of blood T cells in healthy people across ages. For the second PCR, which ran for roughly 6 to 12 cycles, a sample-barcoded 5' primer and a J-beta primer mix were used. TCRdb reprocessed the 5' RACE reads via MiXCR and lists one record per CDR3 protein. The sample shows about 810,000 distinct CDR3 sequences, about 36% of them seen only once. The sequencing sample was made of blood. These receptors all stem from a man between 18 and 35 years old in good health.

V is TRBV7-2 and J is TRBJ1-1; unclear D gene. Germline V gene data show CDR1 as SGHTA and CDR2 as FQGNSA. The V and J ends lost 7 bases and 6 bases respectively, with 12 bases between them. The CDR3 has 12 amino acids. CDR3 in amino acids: CASTRVTSEAFF. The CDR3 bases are TGTGCCAGCACCCGGGTCACCTCTGAAGCTTTCTTT.

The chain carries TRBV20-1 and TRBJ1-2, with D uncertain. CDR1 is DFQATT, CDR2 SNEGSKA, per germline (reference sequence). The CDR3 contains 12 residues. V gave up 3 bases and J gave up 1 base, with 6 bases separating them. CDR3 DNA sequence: TGCAGTGCTAGTAACGTTAACTATGGCTACACCTTC. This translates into CSASNVNYGYTF.

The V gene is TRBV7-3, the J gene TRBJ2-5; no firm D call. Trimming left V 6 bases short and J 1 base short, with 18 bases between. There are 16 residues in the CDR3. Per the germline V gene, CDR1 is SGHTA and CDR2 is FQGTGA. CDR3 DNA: TGTGCCAGCAGGTTGATGGGTGAGGCCATCCAAGAGACCCAGTACTTC. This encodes CASRLMGEAIQETQYF.

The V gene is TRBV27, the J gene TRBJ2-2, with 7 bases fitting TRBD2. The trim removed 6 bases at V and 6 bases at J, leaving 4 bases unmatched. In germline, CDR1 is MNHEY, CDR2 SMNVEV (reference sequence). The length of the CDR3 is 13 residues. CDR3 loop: CASRWGGSGELFF. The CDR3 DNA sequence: TGTGCCAGCAGATGGGGGGGTTCCGGGGAGCTGTTTTTT.